The 4 T cell receptor beta chains below all came from one sample that was sequenced in a study of blood T cells in healthy people across ages. Sample-barcoded 5' priming and a J-beta primer mix drove a second PCR of roughly 6 to 12 cycles. TCRdb re-analysed the 5' RACE reads in MiXCR, keeping a single row per CDR3 protein. The sample holds 750,000 to 950,000 distinct CDR3 sequences, around 29% seen once. These same data were also listed under a study on T cells of mothers and their children.

Input material: blood. These receptors all come from a woman aged 40-49 years in good health.

The rearrangement links TRBV12-3 or TRBV12-4 to TRBJ1-5; no reliable D call. The CDR3 is made up of 14 amino acids. V was pared by 5 bases and J by 2 bases, with 10 bases between. CDR3 amino acids: CASSPGLRNQPQHF. The CDR3 DNA follows: TGTGCCAGCAGTCCAGGTCTTCGCAATCAGCCCCAGCATTTT.

This chain uses TRBV4-3 with TRBJ2-1; D might be TRBD1 (5 bases). The CDR3 length is 15 residues. CDR1 and CDR2 from the germline V gene are LGHNA and YSLEER. V lost 0 bases and J lost 11, with 17 bases in between. CDR3 nucleotides: TGCGCCAGCAGCCAAGAGGGGCGTAACAGCCCCCAGCAGTTCTTC. Translating it yields CASSQEGRNSPQQFF.

In its sample, this clonotype was seen many times. The chain carries TRBV5-1 and TRBJ2-7; 7 bases are shared with TRBD1. V shed 4 bases and J 2 bases; nucleotides not matched to a gene: 6. The CDR3 totals 14 residues. Per germline, CDR1 SGHRS and CDR2 YFSETQ. CDR3 in DNA: TGCGCCAGCAGCGTTGACAGGGTCCCCTACGAGCAGTACTTC. This sequence encodes CASSVDRVPYEQYF.

In the case of this clonotype: This may arise from a read error, as a much more abundant clone is one base away. The chain has TRBV9 and TRBJ2-1, with 9 positions matching TRBD2. This CDR3 is built from 15 residues. Germline-derived CDR1 and CDR2 are SGDLS and YYNGEE. The CDR3 spells CASSVSGGPLNGQFF. The CDR3 DNA follows: TGTGCCAGCAGCGTGAGCGGGGGGCCCTTGAATGGGCAGTTCTTC.